This is a list of T cell receptor beta chains from one sample in a study of cytomegalovirus exposure and HLA in healthy donors. Assay used: immunoSEQ multiplex PCR; TCRdb lists only in-frame clones, some missing. The profile covers roughly 200,000 clones, with more than 75% appearing a single time and less than 3.5% taken by the ten largest. The sequencing sample was made of PBMCs. Every receptor here comes from a woman aged 40 to 50 in good health and CMV-seronegative. CDR3s include the opening cysteine and the closing phenylalanine or tryptophan. A D gene is named only where the DNA matches it firmly. Rows give clone size only sometimes, using once, few, many, or a class for an expanded clone.

>TRBV7-3|TRBD1|TRBJ1-1|NA
CASSLTGGDTEAFF
TGTGCCAGCAGCCTCACAGGGGGCGACACTGAAGCTTTCTTT
>TRBV2|TRBD1|TRBJ1-2|NA
CASTGQGYGGYTF
TGTGCCAGCACAGGACAGGGTTACGGTGGCTACACCTTC
>TRBV19|NA|TRBJ2-5|NA
CASSISGAAETQYF
TGTGCCAGTAGTATCTCTGGGGCAGCAGAGACCCAGTACTTC
>TRBV29-1|TRBD1|TRBJ2-3|NA
CSVERDRATDTQYF
TGCAGCGTCGAACGGGACAGGGCCACAGATACGCAGTATTTT
>TRBV4-1|NA|TRBJ2-3|NA
CASSQWAGFAADTQYF
TGCGCCAGCAGCCAGTGGGCGGGGTTCGCCGCAGATACGCAGTATTTT
>TRBV27|NA|TRBJ2-2|NA
CASSSQDYRELFF
TGTGCCAGCAGTTCGCAGGATTACAGGGAGCTGTTTTTT
>TRBV5-5|TRBD2|TRBJ2-7|NA
CASSLASGDGYEQYF
TGTGCCAGCAGCTTGGCTAGCGGGGACGGGTACGAGCAGTACTTC
>TRBV30|TRBD2|TRBJ2-4|NA
CAWRALGGLAGAQYF
TGTGCCTGGCGGGCCTTGGGGGGGCTAGCGGGAGCTCAGTACTTC
>TRBV5-1|TRBD2|TRBJ2-5|NA
CASSVASGNQETQYF
TGCGCCAGCAGCGTGGCTAGCGGGAACCAAGAGACCCAGTACTTC
>TRBV2|NA|TRBJ1-6|few
CASAGGNSPLHF
TGTGCCAGTGCCGGGGGGAATTCACCCCTCCACTTT
>TRBV6-1|NA|TRBJ2-7|NA
CASSMSGYEQYF
TGTGCCAGCAGTATGAGCGGCTACGAGCAGTACTTC
>TRBV21-1|NA|TRBJ2-7|NA
CASSKDRDYGYEQYF
TGTGCCAGCAGCAAGGACAGGGACTATGGATACGAGCAGTACTTC
>TRBV19|TRBD1|TRBJ1-2|NA
CASTLGQGDYGYTF
TGTGCCAGTACCCTGGGACAGGGGGACTATGGCTACACCTTC
>TRBV4-1|NA|TRBJ1-1|NA
CASSQDRQVEAFF
TGCGCCAGCAGCCAAGACAGGCAGGTAGAAGCTTTCTTT
>TRBV27|NA|TRBJ2-7|NA
CASSTLQGTYEQYF
TGTGCCAGCAGCACCCTCCAGGGGACCTACGAGCAGTACTTC
>TRBV7-3|TRBD1|TRBJ2-1|NA
CASSLDRGAYNEQFF
TGTGCCAGCAGCCTTGACAGGGGCGCCTACAATGAGCAGTTCTTC
>TRBV6-5|NA|TRBJ1-2|NA
CASSYGGGYGYTF
TGTGCCAGCAGTTACGGGGGGGGATATGGCTACACCTTC
>TRBV7-9|NA|TRBJ2-1|NA
CSSSLGGVIRHEQFF
TGTTCCAGCAGCTTAGGCGGCGTCATCCGACATGAGCAGTTCTTC
>TRBV6-5|NA|TRBJ1-1|NA
CASSYLQTSPNTEAFF
TGTGCCAGCAGTTACCTCCAGACAAGCCCGAACACTGAAGCTTTCTTT
>TRBV5-1|TRBD2|TRBJ2-1|NA
CASSLEPRLAGVNEQFF
TGCGCCAGCAGCTTAGAGCCTCGACTAGCGGGAGTTAATGAGCAGTTCTTC
>TRBV12-2|NA|TRBJ2-2|NA
CASRLDPSGNTGELFF
TGTGCAAGTCGCTTAGACCCTAGCGGGAACACCGGGGAGCTGTTTTTT
>TRBV30|TRBD2|TRBJ2-7|NA
CAWNVPGLVFYEQYF
TGCGCCTGGAACGTACCGGGACTAGTGTTCTACGAGCAGTACTTC
>TRBV9|TRBD1|TRBJ1-3|NA
CASSARQGAGGNTIYF
TGTGCCAGCAGCGCCCGACAGGGGGCGGGCGGAAACACCATATATTTT